These 3 T cell receptor beta chains were sequenced from one sample in a study of blood T cell repertoires in COVID-19. Method: immunoSEQ multiplex PCR; TCRdb's copy keeps in-frame clones and lacks some. Here the sample spans about 180,000 clones, about 83% being singletons. Sequenced sample: PBMCs or T cells enriched from blood (not recorded which). The receptors were gathered from a woman in her twenties or thirties who had recovered from COVID-19.

The chain links TRBV11-2 to TRBJ2-7; 9 bases fit TRBD1. Germline CDR1 SGHAT, CDR2 FQNNGV. V dropped 6 bases and J dropped 5; count of bases not matched to a gene: 14. The CDR3 has 16 amino acids. CDR3 sequence (DNA): TGTGCCAGCAGTCCAGTAGGCGGGACAGGGATACACGAGCAGTACTTC. Its translation is CASSPVGGTGIHEQYF.

The chain has TRBV9 and TRBJ1-1; D perhaps matches TRBD1 (5 bases). The CDR3 consists of 17 residues. The V gene lost 0 bases and the J gene lost 4 bases, with 19 bases spanning the gap. The germline V gene encodes CDR1 SGDLS and CDR2 YYNGEE. For the CDR3, the DNA is TGTGCCAGCAGCGTAGCCCCCGACAGAAAGAGGATCACTGAAGCTTTCTTT. This translates into CASSVAPDRKRITEAFF.

The genes are TRBV4-2 and TRBJ2-1; 8 nucleotides match TRBD1. The CDR3 contains 16 residues. The V gene's germline CDR1 is LGHNA and CDR2 YNFKEQ. J was trimmed by 10 bases and V by 1 base; bases with no gene match: 12. The CDR3: CASSQGTGPSPEEQFF. CDR3 in DNA: TGTGCCAGCAGCCAAGGGACAGGGCCCTCCCCTGAGGAGCAGTTCTTC.